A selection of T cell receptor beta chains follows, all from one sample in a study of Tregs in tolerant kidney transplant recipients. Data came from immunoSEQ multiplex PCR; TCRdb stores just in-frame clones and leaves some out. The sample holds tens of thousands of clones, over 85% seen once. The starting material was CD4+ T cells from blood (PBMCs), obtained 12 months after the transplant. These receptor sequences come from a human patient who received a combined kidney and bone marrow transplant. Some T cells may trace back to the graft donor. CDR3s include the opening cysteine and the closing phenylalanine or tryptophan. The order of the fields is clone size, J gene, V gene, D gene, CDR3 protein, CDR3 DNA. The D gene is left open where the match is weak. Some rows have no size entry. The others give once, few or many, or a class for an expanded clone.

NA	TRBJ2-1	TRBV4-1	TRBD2	CASSQAVGTSAYNEQFF	TGCGCCAGCAGCCAAGCTGTCGGGACTAGCGCCTACAATGAGCAGTTCTTC
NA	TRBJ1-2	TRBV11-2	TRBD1	CASSHGTGDGYTF	TGTGCCAGCAGCCATGGGACAGGGGATGGCTACACCTTC
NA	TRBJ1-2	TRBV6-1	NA	CASSVHRADGYTF	TGTGCCAGCAGTGTCCACAGGGCCGATGGCTACACCTTC
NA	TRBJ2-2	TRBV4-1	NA	CASSQVLSGELFF	TGCGCCAGCAGCCAAGTCCTTTCCGGGGAGCTGTTTTTT
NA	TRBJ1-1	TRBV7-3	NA	CASSLRRDGEAFF	TGTGCCAGCAGCTTGAGGAGAGACGGTGAAGCTTTCTTT
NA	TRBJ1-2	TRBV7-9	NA	CASSPAQDYGYTF	TGTGCCAGCAGCCCTGCACAGGACTATGGCTACACCTTC
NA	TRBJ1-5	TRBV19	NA	CASSDMDFSNQPQHF	TGTGCCAGCTCCGATATGGACTTTAGCAATCAGCCCCAGCATTTT
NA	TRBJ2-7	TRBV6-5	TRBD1	CASSYRGQGVREQYF	TGTGCCAGCAGTTACCGGGGACAGGGAGTCCGCGAGCAGTACTTC
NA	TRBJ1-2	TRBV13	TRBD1	CASSSGGQGFYYGYTF	TGTGCCAGCAGCTCAGGGGGACAGGGGTTTTACTATGGCTACACCTTC
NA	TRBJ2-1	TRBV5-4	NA	CASSWGGTVNEQFF	TGTGCCAGCAGCTGGGGCGGGACCGTTAATGAGCAGTTCTTC
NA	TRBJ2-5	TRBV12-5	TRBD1	CASGLRGQVEGTQYF	TGTGCTAGTGGTTTGAGGGGACAGGTGGAAGGGACCCAGTACTTC
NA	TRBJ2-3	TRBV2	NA	CASKITADTQYF	TGTGCCAGTAAAATAACAGCAGATACGCAGTATTTT
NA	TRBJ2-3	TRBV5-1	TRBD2	CASSLHSGLAGGGDTQYF	TGCGCCAGCAGCCTACACTCGGGACTAGCGGGGGGGGGTGATACGCAGTATTTT
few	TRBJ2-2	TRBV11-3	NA	CASSLQGTNTGELFF	TGTGCCAGCAGCCTTCAGGGAACGAACACCGGGGAGCTGTTTTTT
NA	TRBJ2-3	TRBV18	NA	CASSPSGVSGTQYF	TGTGCCAGCTCACCATCGGGGGTCAGCGGGACGCAGTATTTT
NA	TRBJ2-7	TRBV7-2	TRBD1	CASSPRTGPYEQYF	TGTGCCAGCAGCCCCCGGACAGGCCCCTACGAGCAGTACTTC
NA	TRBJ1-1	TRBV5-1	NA	CASSVNRELEAFF	TGCGCCAGCAGCGTCAACAGGGAGCTTGAAGCTTTCTTT
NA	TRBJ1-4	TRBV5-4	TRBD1	CASSNRDRVGKLFF	TGTGCCAGCAGCAACCGGGACAGGGTTGGAAAACTGTTTTTT
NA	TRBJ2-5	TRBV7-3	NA	CASSFDSGWATQYF	TGTGCCAGCAGCTTCGACTCAGGGTGGGCGACCCAGTACTTC
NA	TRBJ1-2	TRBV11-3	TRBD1	CASSGPGTGGAEGYTF	TGTGCCAGCAGCGGACCCGGGACAGGGGGCGCGGAGGGCTACACCTTC
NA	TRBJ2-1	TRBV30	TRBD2	CAWSGLVYNEQFF	TGTGCCTGGTCGGGACTAGTTTACAATGAGCAGTTCTTC
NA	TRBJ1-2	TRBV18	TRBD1	CASSPFFGTGGEEGYTF	TGTGCCAGCTCACCATTCTTCGGGACAGGGGGGGAAGAAGGCTACACCTTC
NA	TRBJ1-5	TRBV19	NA	CASMEGHRRNQPQHF	TGTGCCAGTATGGAGGGGCATCGACGCAATCAGCCCCAGCATTTT
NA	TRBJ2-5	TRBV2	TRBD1	CASSEGTGRTQYF	TGTGCCAGCAGTGAAGGGACAGGTCGGACCCAGTACTTC
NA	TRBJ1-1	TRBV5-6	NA	CASSLAPQISAEAFF	TGTGCCAGCAGCTTGGCCCCTCAAATCTCAGCTGAAGCTTTCTTT
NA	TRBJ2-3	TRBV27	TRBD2	CASSRRSAGGPPDTQYF	TGTGCCAGCAGTAGGCGTTCGGCGGGAGGGCCCCCAGATACGCAGTATTTT
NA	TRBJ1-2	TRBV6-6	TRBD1	CASGQLDREGGGYTF	TGTGCCAGCGGTCAATTAGACAGGGAAGGAGGTGGCTACACCTTC
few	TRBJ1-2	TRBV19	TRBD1	CASNRQGSNYGYTF	TGTGCCAGTAATCGACAGGGGTCTAACTATGGCTACACCTTC